This T cell receptor (beta chain) was recovered during a study of blood T cell repertoires in COVID-19. Across the study: The origin of the acute and convalescent COVID-19 samples was the United States, Italy and Spain. PBMCs, B-cell-depleted T cells, or T cells were the source of the cDNA or gDNA that made up the material.

Measured with immunoSEQ multiplex PCR; TCRdb has only the in-frame clones, and not every one. Among around 250,000 clones, nearly 90% were seen once, and the ten largest hold approximately 4.6%. With 4 bases clipped from V and 2 bases from J, the junction kept 6 bases outside the gene matches. This CDR3 spans 16 amino acids. Looked up from germline, CDR1 is LNHDA and CDR2 is SQIVND (reference sequence). Sequencing was done on a sample of peripheral blood. This TCR was sampled from a woman aged 40-49 years who had recovered from COVID-19. V and J are TRBV19 and TRBJ1-5; the match to TRBD1 covers 9 bases. CDR3 sequence reads: CASSRPGQGRNQPQHF. The CDR3 DNA is TGTGCCAGTAGTAGACCGGGACAGGGACGCAATCAGCCCCAGCATTTT.